The sequence of this T cell receptor beta chain was determined in a study of OX40 agonist ivuxolimab in advanced cancers. With regard to the full study: The costimulatory receptor OX40 (CD134) was targeted by ivuxolimab, a fully human IgG2 agonistic monoclonal antibody. Partial responses were achieved by three dose-escalation patients, of whom one had hepatocellular carcinoma and two had cutaneous melanoma. Intravenous ivuxolimab was administered to patients every 2 weeks at six dose levels: 0.01, 0.1, 0.3, 1.5, 3 and 10 mg/kg. Patients were allowed to have had prior anti-PD-1, anti-PD-L1 or anti-CTLA-4 therapy, and around two fifths of the dose-escalation patients had been treated with checkpoint inhibitors. The point of sequencing TCRbeta in the periphery was to test whether ivuxolimab changed TCR sequence diversity and drove clonal T-cell expansion. The paper reports the monotherapy dose-escalation portion (N of about 47 patients) of the phase I ivuxolimab trial. Among the roughly 54 dose-escalation patients, about 19 had hepatocellular carcinoma, roughly 15 melanoma, 9 renal cell carcinoma and 9 head and neck cancer. In the dose-escalation cohort, 70% to 85% of patients were male, and the mean age was approximately 60 years, with a range of about 23 to 90.

Paper-wide results and their limitations: Partial responders in the 0.1-3.0 mg/kg groups had among the lowest normalized peripheral clonal expansion, especially among CD8+ T cells. On average, CD8+ T cells showed more expanded clones than CD4+ T cells after ivuxolimab. Low levels of normalized T-cell clonal expansion were also seen in some patients who did not respond. At doses of 0.1 to 3.0 mg/kg, clonal expansion of both CD4+ and CD8+ blood T cells was observed from baseline to week 6. Which antigens the clonally expanded peripheral T cells were specific for was not determined.

For sequencing of the TCRbeta CDR3 region, genomic DNA was extracted from the sorted cells. The immunoSEQ Assay was used for sequencing of TCRbeta CDR3 regions. TCRdb mirrors the immuneACCESS table, restricted to in-frame sequences. Some clones are absent from its copies; in checked studies, under half trace to an unresolved V gene, and the reason for the others is unknown. For this sample there are roughly 38,000 clones; 85% to 90% appear just once. The top ten constitute approximately 39% of the sample. Patients with a history of autoimmune disease or receiving systemic immunosuppression were excluded from the trial. Peripheral blood for TCR sequencing was collected from all dose cohorts at baseline, on cycle 4 day 1, and on cycle 7 day 1. The samples were taken from a phase I, first-in-human, multicenter, open-label dose-escalation trial of ivuxolimab. Adults with locally advanced or metastatic head and neck squamous cell, hepatocellular, melanoma or renal cell carcinoma were enrolled in the trial. Before TCR sequencing, CD4+ T cells and CD8+ T cells from peripheral blood were sorted into separate populations.

The CDR3 numbers 15 residues from cysteine through phenylalanine. The CDR3 DNA has 45 bases and is translated from base 1. Relative to germline, V is 0 bases shorter and J is 0 bases shorter, with 10 bases between their ends. The germline V gene yields SGDLS for CDR1 and YYNGEE for CDR2. As regards this clone: This clone's antigen is unknown. Base qualities were left out, and no much larger clone turns up one base away.

The material was CD4+ or CD8+ T cells sorted from blood, obtained in a trial of the OX40 agonist ivuxolimab. The sequence links TRBV9 to TRBJ2-7, with the D gene too uncertain to name. The sequence came from an adult with an advanced solid tumor such as melanoma, head and neck, liver or kidney cancer. The bases are TGTGCCAGCAGCGTAGGGACCGGTCCCTCCTACGAGCAGTACTTC. The resulting protein is CASSVGTGPSYEQYF.